Listed below are T cell receptor beta chains from one sample, sequenced in a study of shared clonotypes between healthy human individuals. The repertoire was sequenced with immunoSEQ multiplex PCR; TCRdb's copy has only in-frame clones and lacks some. Of around 2.5 million clones listed, approximately 94% are singletons. Sample: naive CD4+ T cells from PBMCs. These TCRs come from a man in his late teens or twenties in good health. Some clones in this sample may be carry-over from other donors' samples. The CDR3 runs from the conserved cysteine through the conserved F or W. A D gene is named only where the DNA matches it firmly. Only part of the rows carry a size: once, few, many, or a class if the clone is expanded.

>TRBV28|-|TRBJ2-7|TRBD1
TGTGCCAGCAGTCGCCCAGTTTCGGGGACAGCCGAATTCTACGAGCAGTACTTC
CASSRPVSGTAEFYEQYF
>TRBV29-1|-|TRBJ1-3|-
TGCAGCGTCCAGGGACTCTTCTCTGGAAACACCATATATTTT
CSVQGLFSGNTIYF
>TRBV11-3|-|TRBJ2-2|-
TGTGCCAGCGCCCCCCGGATCGGGACCGGGGAGCTGTTTTTT
CASAPRIGTGELFF
>TRBV9|-|TRBJ1-3|-
TGTGCCAGCAGCGTAGGGGACACGGGAGGAAACACCATATATTTT
CASSVGDTGGNTIYF
>TRBV15|-|TRBJ2-5|TRBD1
TGTGCCACCAGCAGAGACAGGGGGCCCCAAGAGACCCAGTACTTC
CATSRDRGPQETQYF
>TRBV11-2|-|TRBJ1-4|-
TGTGCCAGCAGCTTAGTATCTGGACAGGAAAAACTGTTTTTT
CASSLVSGQEKLFF
>TRBV7-3|-|TRBJ1-1|-
TGTGCCAGCAGCCTCGGACGGCAGAACACTGAAGCTTTCTTT
CASSLGRQNTEAFF
>TRBV7-8|-|TRBJ1-5|TRBD1
TGTGCCAGCAGCTGGGGAGGTACAGGGGGTCATAGCAATCAGCCCCAGCATTTT
CASSWGGTGGHSNQPQHF
>TRBV15|-|TRBJ2-4|TRBD2
TGTGCCACCAGCAGAGAAGCTAGCGGGAGCGCCAAAAACATTCAGTACTTC
CATSREASGSAKNIQYF
>TRBV5-1|-|TRBJ1-2|-
TGCGCCAGCAGCTATTTTGTAGGGGATGGCTACACCTTC
CASSYFVGDGYTF
>TRBV6-6|-|TRBJ1-5|-
TGTGCCACCACATACTCGGGGGGAATTCAGCCCCAGCATTTT
CATTYSGGIQPQHF
>TRBV7-3|once|TRBJ1-1|-
TGTGCCAGCAGCTTAAATGCCGTACCCAACACTGAAGCTTTCTTT
CASSLNAVPNTEAFF
>TRBV6-5|-|TRBJ1-3|-
TGTGCCAGCAGTTACTCTTCCTCTGGTGACACCATATATTTT
CASSYSSSGDTIYF
>TRBV6-5|-|TRBJ2-5|TRBD2
TGTGCCAGCAGCTTTGGCGGGAGGGGGGAGACCCAGTACTTC
CASSFGGRGETQYF
>TRBV28|-|TRBJ2-7|-
TGTGCCAGCAGTTTATCTGGGACCTACGAGCAGTACTTC
CASSLSGTYEQYF
>TRBV5-1|-|TRBJ1-5|-
TGCGCCAGCAGCTTGCGGCAGCCCACCCAATCAGCCCAGCATTTT
CASSLRQPTQSAQHF
>TRBV7-3|-|TRBJ1-1|-
TGTGCCAGCAGGACCCAGGGGAACACTGAAGCTTTCTTT
CASRTQGNTEAFF
>TRBV5-4|-|TRBJ2-1|TRBD1
TGTGCCAGCAGCCCTGGGGGGGACAGGGTGTACAATGAGCAGTTCTTC
CASSPGGDRVYNEQFF
>TRBV9|-|TRBJ2-1|TRBD2
TGTGCCAGCAGCACTATCGGGACTAGTATGAATGAGCAGTTCTTC
CASSTIGTSMNEQFF
>TRBV4-2|-|TRBJ2-2|-
TGTGCCAGCAGCCAAGCCCCATTCAATTCAGGAGCGAACACCGGGGAGCTGTTTTTT
CASSQAPFNSGANTGELFF
>TRBV5-1|-|TRBJ1-3|-
TGCGCCAGCAGCTTGGACGGCTACCAACTCTCTGGAAACACCATATATTTT
CASSLDGYQLSGNTIYF
>TRBV27|-|TRBJ2-7|-
TGTGCCAGCACTGCCCCCGGGGCCCCGAGAAACGAGCAGTACTTC
CASTAPGAPRNEQYF
>TRBV19|once|TRBJ2-6|TRBD2
TGTGCCAGTAGTGTTCCTAGCGGGTCGATTTTAGGGGCCAACGTCCTGACTTTC
CASSVPSGSILGANVLTF
>TRBV5-4|-|TRBJ2-3|-
TGTGCCAGCAGCTACACCGCGGGGCGCTGGGATACGCAGTATTTT
CASSYTAGRWDTQYF
>TRBV5-4|-|TRBJ2-2|-
TGTGCCAGCAGCCCTCACGGTGCGGGGACCGCCGGGGAGCTGTTTTTT
CASSPHGAGTAGELFF
>TRBV30|-|TRBJ2-3|TRBD2
TGTGCCTGGAGTGTTTCGGGAGGGCCCGGGGATACGCAGTATTTT
CAWSVSGGPGDTQYF
>TRBV6-5|-|TRBJ2-7|TRBD1
TGTGCCAGCAGTTACCTCACCGGGACAGTCCTCCTTCAGTACTTC
CASSYLTGTVLLQYF
>TRBV27|-|TRBJ1-1|TRBD1
TGTGCCAGCAGCTCCCGAGGGACAGGTAACACTGAAGCTTTCTTT
CASSSRGTGNTEAFF
>TRBV28|-|TRBJ2-5|-
TGTGCCAGCAGCCCCCAGGAGACCCAGTACTTC
CASSPQETQYF
>TRBV19|-|TRBJ1-1|-
TGTGCCAGTAGTATAGGGGCTGTAGGGAACACTGAAGCTTTCTTT
CASSIGAVGNTEAFF
>TRBV7-3|once|TRBJ2-5|TRBD1
TGTGCCAGCAGCTTAATGGGACAGGGGATTCAAGAGACCCAGTACTTC
CASSLMGQGIQETQYF
>TRBV9|-|TRBJ2-6|-
TGTGCCAGCAGCATGTTTGGCGGCTCTGGGGCCAACGTCCTGACTTTC
CASSMFGGSGANVLTF
>TRBV28|few|TRBJ1-1|-
TGTGCCAGCACTAATCCTCGGACCGGGAACACTGAAGCTTTCTTT
CASTNPRTGNTEAFF
>TRBV6-5|-|TRBJ2-1|TRBD2
TGTGCCAGCAGTTACTCTAGGTGGGAGGGGTACAATGAGCAGTTCTTC
CASSYSRWEGYNEQFF
>TRBV6-4|-|TRBJ2-1|TRBD1
TGTGCCAGCAGTGTGGGACAGGGCTATGAGCAGTTCTTC
CASSVGQGYEQFF
>TRBV28|-|TRBJ1-5|TRBD1
TGTGCCAGCAGTCCGGGACAGGGTAACAATCAGCCCCAGCATTTT
CASSPGQGNNQPQHF
>TRBV18|-|TRBJ2-1|-
TGTGCCAGCTCGTTAAAGGAAGCCTACAATGAGCAGTTCTTC
CASSLKEAYNEQFF
>TRBV18|-|TRBJ1-2|TRBD1
TGTGCCAGCTCACAAGAAACAGGGGCGCGTGGCTACACCTTC
CASSQETGARGYTF
>TRBV6-1|-|TRBJ1-2|-
TGTGCCAGCGGGGCGCTTGGCTATGGCTACACCTTC
CASGALGYGYTF
>TRBV18|-|TRBJ2-5|TRBD2
TGTGCCAGCTCACCATCACTAGCGGGGGAGACCCAGTACTTC
CASSPSLAGETQYF
>TRBV4-1|-|TRBJ2-6|-
TGCGCCAGCAGCCAAACACAGGTCTCTGGGGCCAACGTCCTGACTTTC
CASSQTQVSGANVLTF
>TRBV10-3|once|TRBJ2-3|-
TGTGCCATCAGCGGGACGGGGACAGATACGCAGTATTTT
CAISGTGTDTQYF